This TCR beta chain emerged from a study of Graves' ophthalmopathy and Graves' hyperthyroidism. RNA served as the template for amplifying TCR beta CDR3 regions. HTBI primers served in a first-round RT-PCR, which a second-round multiplex PCR followed. TCRdb reprocessed the multiplex PCR reads with MiXCR, giving one entry per CDR3 protein. The table includes a few hundred thousand distinct CDR3 sequences, roughly 21% detected once. CDR1 is LGHDT, CDR2 YNNKEL, per germline (reference sequence). The CDR3 totals 14 residues. V lost 0 bases and J lost 3, with 8 bases in between. Many counts were recorded for this clonotype.

Sequencing was carried out using peripheral blood. This clonotype was sampled from a woman younger than 30 with stable Graves' hyperthyroidism. This chain joins TRBV3-1 and TRBJ1-1, with a tentative D call TRBD1 (6 bases). This chain's CDR3 is CASSQEGGYTEAFF. Written as DNA, the CDR3 is TGTGCCAGCAGCCAAGAAGGGGGTTACACTGAAGCTTTCTTT.